One sample yielded the 21 T cell receptor beta chains listed below, sequenced in a study of T cell responses to AZD1222 COVID-19 vaccine. Only in-frame clones appear in the TCRdb table, and some are missing; sequencing was by immunoSEQ multiplex PCR. The sample yields around 74,000 clones, roughly 94% seen once. This sample comprised peripheral blood, obtained on day 0 of MenACWY control vaccination. All receptors come from an adult in good health.

This rearrangement joins TRBV28 to TRBJ2-1, with 10 bases identical to TRBD2. V gave up 4 bases and J gave up 8 bases; unmatched junction bases: 11. Per germline, CDR1 MDHEN and CDR2 SYDVKM. CDR3 length: 16 amino acids. DNA of the CDR3: TGTGCCAGCAGTTCCCATGCTAGCGGGAGCTCCCATGAGCAGTTCTTC. It codes for CASSSHASGSSHEQFF. Together with reference TRBV28 and TRBJ2-1, the CDR3 gives the full variable domain: DVKVTQSSRYLVKRTGEKVFLECVQDMDHENMFWYRQDPGLGLRLIYFSYDVKMKEKGDIPEGYSVSREKKERFSLILESASTNQTSMYLCASSSHASGSSHEQFFGPGTRLTVL.

This clone is a singleton in its sample. The chain combines TRBV10-3 with TRBJ2-5; 10 bases map to TRBD2. J was trimmed by 6 bases and V by 3 bases; bases with no gene match: 10. CDR1 ENHRY and CDR2 SYGVKD come from the germline V gene. The CDR3 spans 16 residues. CDR3 DNA sequence: TGTGCCATCAGTGATGGGGTAGCGGGAGGCATTAAGACCCAGTACTTC. Translation gives CAISDGVAGGIKTQYF.

The DNA for the CDR3 is TGTGCCAGCAGCGTAGAGGGACAGCCCCAGCATTTT. Translating it yields CASSVEGQPQHF. The chain has TRBV9 and TRBJ1-5; no reliable D call. Trimming pared 0 bases from V and 7 bases from J, leaving 5 bases between. The CDR3 has 12 residues. Germline-derived CDR1 and CDR2 are SGDLS and YYNGEE.

This chain connects TRBV10-3 to TRBJ1-1; D is possibly TRBD1 (6 bases). The V end was cut by 7 bases, the J end by 1 base, with 13 bases between. This CDR3 has 14 amino acids. Germline V CDR1 and CDR2: ENHRY, SYGVKD. The CDR3 loop is CAIMGGRPNTEAFF. The CDR3, as DNA: TGTGCCATCATGGGGGGGCGTCCGAACACTGAAGCTTTCTTT.

The chain recombines TRBV28 with TRBJ2-5; D tentatively reads TRBD1 or TRBD2 (5 bases each). The CDR3 contains 14 residues. V was shortened by 4 bases and J by 5 bases, with 14 bases between the two germline ends. Germline CDR1 is MDHEN and CDR2 is SYDVKM. CDR3: CASSSPGTEETQYF. DNA for the CDR3: TGTGCCAGCAGTTCCCCTGGGACCGAGGAGACCCAGTACTTC.

This chain connects TRBV3-1 (or the pseudogene TRBV3-2) to TRBJ1-6; 11 bases match TRBD1. Germline lookup yields CDR1 LGHDT and CDR2 YNNKEL (reference sequence). The CDR3 is 14 amino acids. Trimming at V came to 4 bases and at J to 7 bases, leaving 0 bases not matched to a gene. CDR3 residues: CASSRTGGNSPLHF. The CDR3 region has the DNA TGTGCCAGCAGCCGGACAGGGGGCAATTCACCCCTCCACTTT.

Here the CDR3 DNA reads TGTGCCAGCGGAATACGGGGGGGCCGGGGGCAAGAGACCCAGTACTTC. It specifies CASGIRGGRGQETQYF. The V gene is TRBV2, the J gene TRBJ2-5; 8 bases align to TRBD2. The trim removed 8 bases at V and 2 bases at J, leaving 13 bases unmatched. The CDR3 contains 16 residues. The germline V gene encodes CDR1 SNHLY and CDR2 FYNNEI.

The chain recombines TRBV10-2 with TRBJ1-2, with TRBD1 identical over 7 bases. Germline V gene sequence: CDR1 WSHSY, CDR2 SAAADI. This CDR3 spans 12 amino acids. V lost 7 bases to trimming and J lost 8 bases; unmatched junction nucleotides: 7. The CDR3 sequence: CASTQGGGGYTF. CDR3 DNA: TGCGCCAGCACCCAGGGGGGCGGGGGCTACACCTTC.

The J gene is TRBJ2-3, the V gene TRBV7-9, with 9 bases that match TRBD2. The CDR3 spans 18 residues. Per germline, CDR1 SEHNR and CDR2 FQNEAQ (reference sequence). V was clipped by 1 base and J by 3 bases; unmatched bases: 11. The CDR3 region is CASSLVIGLAGQTDTQYF. In nucleotides, the CDR3 is TGTGCCAGCAGCTTAGTTATAGGTCTAGCGGGACAAACAGATACGCAGTATTTT.

The chain uses TRBV18 and TRBJ2-1, with TRBD1 identical over 9 bases. Germline values: CDR1 KGHSH, CDR2 LQKENI. The CDR3 length is 14 residues. V was pared by 4 bases and J by 6 bases, with 4 bases of the junction left unmatched. CDR3 sequence: CASSLGQGGNEQFF. CDR3 DNA sequence: TGTGCCAGCTCACTGGGACAGGGAGGCAATGAGCAGTTCTTC.

This chain links TRBV28 with TRBJ2-7, with unresolved D. V shed 3 bases and J shed 2 bases, with 8 bases lying between them. Germline V gene sequence: CDR1 MDHEN, CDR2 SYDVKM. The CDR3 has 13 amino acids. The CDR3 nucleotides are TGTGCCAGCAGTTTGGCAGGAGCCTACGAGCAGTACTTC. Its protein is CASSLAGAYEQYF.

The chain joins TRBV5-1 to TRBJ2-7; weak D call: TRBD2 (6 bases). The CDR3 has 13 residues. The V gene's germline CDR1 is SGHRS and CDR2 YFSETQ. V lost 2 bases and J 7 bases, leaving 13 bases between the germline ends. CDR3 loop: CASSFQGRGEQYF. The CDR3 bases are TGCGCCAGCAGCTTTCAGGGCCGGGGGGAGCAGTACTTC.

The rearrangement uses TRBV7-2 and TRBJ2-7; 7 positions match TRBD2. The germline gives CDR1 SGHTA, CDR2 FQGNSA. V lost 1 base and J lost 10; bases outside the gene matches: 13. This CDR3 comprises 15 residues. The CDR3 DNA reads as TGTGCCAGCAGCTTAGTATTGGCGGGGGAGCATCCTCAGTACTTC. This translates into CASSLVLAGEHPQYF.

The rearrangement joins TRBV28 to TRBJ1-1; D call uncertain. Trimming pared 5 bases from V and 2 bases from J, leaving 15 bases between. Per germline, CDR1 MDHEN and CDR2 SYDVKM. The CDR3 extends over 15 amino acids. CDR3 in amino acids: CASSTAGEGNTEAFF. The CDR3 coding sequence is TGTGCCAGCAGTACGGCTGGGGAGGGAAACACTGAAGCTTTCTTT.

The J gene is TRBJ1-4, the V gene TRBV3-1 (or the pseudogene TRBV3-2); possibly TRBD1 for D (6 bases). The germline V gene has CDR1 LGHDT and CDR2 YNNKEL (reference sequence). V was shortened by 4 bases and J by 7 bases, with 16 bases between the two germline ends. The CDR3 totals 15 residues. The CDR3 protein is CASSLSRGAGEKLFF. The CDR3 DNA is TGTGCCAGCAGCCTCTCGAGGGGGGCCGGTGAAAAACTGTTTTTT.

This chain connects TRBV19 to TRBJ2-7, with D tentatively TRBD1 (7 bases). CDR3 size: 15 residues. Trimming pared 5 bases from V and 2 bases from J, leaving 16 bases between. Germline V gene lookup returns CDR1 LNHDA and CDR2 SQIVND (reference sequence). The CDR3 bases are TGTGCCAGTAGTGCAGGGGGACTGGCAGCCTACGAGCAGTACTTC. Translating it yields CASSAGGLAAYEQYF.

The J gene is TRBJ2-7, the V gene TRBV7-3; tentatively, D is TRBD1 or TRBD2 (7 bases each). Trimming left V 1 base short and J 0 bases short, with 19 bases between. This CDR3 region has 18 residues. Looked up from germline, CDR1 is SGHTA and CDR2 is FQGTGA. DNA of the CDR3: TGTGCCAGCAGCTTAAAGCCCCGACAGGGAGGGAGCTCCTACGAGCAGTACTTC. It is translated as CASSLKPRQGGSSYEQYF.

The chain recombines TRBV28 with TRBJ1-4; 7 positions match TRBD1. CDR3 length: 15 residues. Per the germline V gene, CDR1 is MDHEN and CDR2 is SYDVKM. The ends lost 5 bases at V and 1 base at J; junction bases unmatched: 4. The DNA of the CDR3 is TGTGCCAGCAGTCCCCAGGGGGTAACTAATGAAAAACTGTTTTTT. Protein sequence: CASSPQGVTNEKLFF.

This clone was seen a handful of times. The chain joins TRBV11-2 to TRBJ2-6, with TRBD1 as a possible D gene (5 bases). V lost 2 bases and J 1 base, leaving 6 bases between the germline ends. This CDR3 contains 15 residues. Germline V gene data show CDR1 as SGHAT and CDR2 as FQNNGV. The CDR3 spells CASSLQGSGANVLTF. CDR3 DNA: TGTGCCAGCAGCTTACAGGGATCTGGGGCCAACGTCCTGACTTTC.

The chain employs TRBV7-9 and TRBJ1-4; 10 nucleotides align to TRBD1. V lost 5 bases, J lost 7 bases, and 7 bases stayed unmatched. The CDR3 extends over 15 amino acids. Germline V lookup: CDR1 SEHNR, CDR2 FQNEAQ (reference sequence). CDR3 sequence: CASSVPGQGSEKLFF. CDR3 coding DNA: TGTGCCAGCAGCGTGCCGGGACAGGGGAGTGAAAAACTGTTTTTT.

The CDR3 sequence is CASSQTGTSSPLHF. DNA of the CDR3: TGTGCCAGCAGCCAAACAGGGACCTCTTCACCCCTCCACTTT. The V and J genes are TRBV3-1 (or the pseudogene TRBV3-2) and TRBJ1-6, with a weak D call TRBD1 (6 bases). This CDR3 contains 14 residues. In germline, CDR1 is LGHDT, CDR2 YNNKEL (reference sequence). The germline V and J ends were trimmed by 2 bases and 9 bases, with 11 bases remaining between them.